Presented here are 26 T cell receptor beta chains from one specimen sequenced in a study of T-cell reconstitution after alpha-beta-depleted transplantation in children. For TCRbeta, the library was prepared with unique molecular identifiers. One entry per CDR3 protein, called by TCRdb with MiXCR from the PCR reads. The data contain some 500,000 distinct CDR3 sequences, 30% to 35% of them singletons. Sequencing was performed on PBMCs from the stem cell graft donor, taken from the stem cell graft. The receptor source for this set is a human donor who donated a stem cell graft to a child with aplastic anemia.

This clonotype showed up just a few times. The rearrangement joins TRBV12-3 or TRBV12-4 to TRBJ2-7; 10 bases are a match to TRBD2. V shed 3 bases and J 2 bases; nucleotides not matched to a gene: 10. The CDR3 is 17 amino acids. The DNA of the CDR3 is TGTGCCAGCAGTTTTCCCAGGACTAGCGGACAACCCTACGAGCAGTACTTC. Protein sequence: CASSFPRTSGQPYEQYF.

The J gene is TRBJ2-5, the V gene TRBV6-2 or TRBV6-3; 10 positions agree with TRBD2. Per germline, CDR1 MNHEY and CDR2 SVGEGT. The CDR3 has 16 residues. V dropped 2 bases and J dropped 2; count of bases not matched to a gene: 5. CDR3 region: CASSYPLAGQQETQYF. Written as DNA, the CDR3 is TGTGCCAGCAGTTACCCACTAGCGGGACAGCAAGAGACCCAGTACTTC.

This rearrangement joins TRBV19 to TRBJ2-3; no firm D call. The CDR3 spans 13 residues. V shed 5 bases and J shed 3 bases, with 9 bases lying between them. Per the germline V gene, CDR1 is LNHDA and CDR2 is SQIVND (reference sequence). As DNA, the CDR3 is TGTGCCAGTAGTTCGACTCGAACAGATACGCAGTATTTT. Translating it yields CASSSTRTDTQYF.

This clonotype was detected many times. The chain couples TRBV6-5 to TRBJ2-3; 8 nucleotides line up with TRBD2. The ends lost 6 bases at V and 4 bases at J; junction bases unmatched: 15. Germline V lookup: CDR1 MNHEY, CDR2 SVGAGI. This CDR3 is built from 17 residues. DNA of the CDR3: TGTGCCAGCAGCCGAAATTTAGCGGGATCCGGGGCAGATACGCAGTATTTT. This translates into CASSRNLAGSGADTQYF.

This clonotype showed up just a few times. The chain uses TRBV12-3 or TRBV12-4 and TRBJ2-5, with D possibly TRBD1 on 5 matching bases. CDR3 length equals 13 residues. Trimming took 3 bases from V and 5 from J, leaving 10 bases between them. The CDR3 nucleotides are TGTGCCAGCAGTTTTGACCAGGGCGAGACCCAGTACTTC. As protein: CASSFDQGETQYF.

The V call is TRBV29-1, the J call TRBJ1-2; D is undetermined. Germline-derived CDR1 and CDR2 are SQVTM and ANQGSEA. CDR3 length: 13 residues. The V end was cut by 3 bases, the J end by 2 bases, with 10 bases between. The CDR3 DNA reads TGCAGCGTTGACGTTGTTTTAAACTATGGCTACACCTTC. As protein: CSVDVVLNYGYTF.

V gene TRBV20-1 combines with J gene TRBJ2-5; weak D call: TRBD1 (8 bases). Germline V lookup: CDR1 DFQATT, CDR2 SNEGSKA (reference sequence). V gave up 6 bases and J gave up 5 bases, with 25 bases separating them. CDR3 length equals 16 residues. The CDR3 DNA follows: TGCAGTGCGGGGGGGAGGACAGGGAGGGTACGGGAGACCCAGTACTTC. Translation gives CSAGGRTGRVRETQYF.

The CDR3 nucleotides read TGTGCCACCAGCAGAGATATCTTAAGGGGACGGAACACTGAAGCTTTCTTT. It is translated as CATSRDILRGRNTEAFF. J is TRBJ1-1 and V is TRBV15; possible D gene TRBD1, 5 bases. V was trimmed by 0 bases and J by 1 base, leaving 15 bases between them. This CDR3 region has 17 residues. Germline V gene data show CDR1 as LNHNV and CDR2 as YYDKDF (reference sequence).

The rearrangement joins TRBV12-3 or TRBV12-4 to TRBJ1-1; TRBD1 matches at 7 bases. J was trimmed by 0 bases and V by 5 bases; bases with no gene match: 3. The length of the CDR3 is 14 residues. CDR3 bases: TGTGCCAGCAGTGGGGGACAGCTGAACACTGAAGCTTTCTTT. It yields the protein CASSGGQLNTEAFF.

This clonotype was seen more than once but under ten times. The chain employs TRBV5-4 and TRBJ1-1; TRBD1 is a possible D gene (5 bases). The CDR3 has 15 amino acids. V shed 4 bases and J shed 4 bases, with 17 bases lying between them. Germline lookup yields CDR1 SGHNT and CDR2 YYREEE (reference sequence). CDR3 in DNA: TGTGCCAGCAGCCCGGGGGGGATGATCGGCACTGAAGCTTTCTTT. Translating it yields CASSPGGMIGTEAFF.

This clonotype was detected once. V gene TRBV10-3 combines with J gene TRBJ2-1, with TRBD2 matching 9 bases. Trimming at V came to 5 bases and at J to 7 bases, leaving 6 bases not matched to a gene. This CDR3 has 14 residues. CDR1 and CDR2 (germline): ENHRY, SYGVKD. The CDR3 reads CAISPGLAENEQFF. The CDR3 DNA sequence: TGTGCCATCAGTCCGGGACTAGCCGAAAATGAGCAGTTCTTC.

The rearrangement links TRBV6-2 or TRBV6-3 to TRBJ2-1; 10 nucleotides agree with TRBD2. The CDR3 runs 15 residues. V was pared by 6 bases and J by 4 bases, with 6 bases of the junction left unmatched. Germline loops: CDR1 MNHEY, CDR2 SVGEGT. In nucleotides, the CDR3 is TGTGCCAGCAGGGGGCTAGCGGGAGAGTACAATGAGCAGTTCTTC. Translated: CASRGLAGEYNEQFF.

This clonotype came up a few times. V and J are TRBV20-1 and TRBJ1-5; D is possibly TRBD1 (6 bases). Germline V gives CDR1 DFQATT, CDR2 SNEGSKA (reference sequence). Deletions cut 0 bases from V and 7 bases from J, with 10 bases between. The CDR3 sequence is 13 residues long. CDR3 region: CSARERGGQPQHF. CDR3 nucleotide sequence: TGCAGTGCTAGAGAGAGGGGGGGGCAGCCCCAGCATTTT.

In this sample, this clonotype turned up a few times. The V call is TRBV10-1, the J call TRBJ2-1; TRBD1 matches 7 bases. The CDR3 runs to 17 residues. Trimming removed 7 bases from V and 0 bases from J; junction bases left unmatched: 12. Germline CDR1 is WNHNN and CDR2 is SYGVQD (reference sequence). The CDR3 sequence: CASKADPGQSSYNEQFF. In DNA, the CDR3 is TGCGCCAGCAAGGCCGATCCGGGACAGAGCTCCTACAATGAGCAGTTCTTC.

There are a few counts of this clonotype. This sequence joins TRBV5-1 and TRBJ2-1; 9 bases fit TRBD2. V lost 0 bases and J lost 6; bases outside the gene matches: 10. The CDR3 consists of 17 residues. Germline CDR1 is SGHRS and CDR2 is YFSETQ. This chain's CDR3 is CASSLGNSGRVLNEQFF. For the CDR3, the DNA is TGCGCCAGCAGCTTGGGTAATAGCGGGAGAGTGCTCAATGAGCAGTTCTTC.

The chain carries TRBV28 and TRBJ2-1, with 7 bases lining up with TRBD1. The germline gives CDR1 MDHEN, CDR2 SYDVKM. Unmatched junction bases numbered 11, after V lost 8 bases and J lost 4 bases. The CDR3 has 15 amino acids. This CDR3 reads CASVELGTAYNEQFF. The CDR3 region has the DNA TGTGCCAGCGTAGAGTTAGGGACAGCATACAATGAGCAGTTCTTC.

This clonotype showed up just a few times. The chain joins TRBV7-9 to TRBJ2-7; D remains ambiguous. Germline CDR1 SEHNR, CDR2 FQNEAQ (reference sequence). V lost 1 base to trimming and J lost 5 bases, with 9 bases between them. The CDR3 has 13 amino acids. CDR3 bases: TGTGCCAGCAGCTTAGTGGTCGGAAACGAGCAGTACGTC. It translates to CASSLVVGNEQYV.

The chain carries TRBV6-2 or TRBV6-3 and TRBJ2-5; 10 bases agree with TRBD2. With V trimmed by 2 bases and J by 3 bases, 6 bases remained unmatched. The CDR3 length is 16 residues. CDR1 is MNHEY and CDR2 is SVGEGT in the germline V gene. Written as DNA, the CDR3 is TGTGCCAGCAGTTACGGTCTAGCGGGAGATGAAGAGACCCAGTACTTC. It translates to CASSYGLAGDEETQYF.

The J gene is TRBJ2-1, the V gene TRBV20-1, with TRBD1 matching 7 bases. The junction had 12 bases not matched to a gene; V was cut back by 0 bases and J by 10 bases. CDR3 length: 15 amino acids. The germline CDR1 and CDR2 sequences are DFQATT and SNEGSKA (reference sequence). CDR3 sequence (DNA): TGCAGTGCTAGAGAGAGATACAGGGGCCTCGGGGAGCAGTTCTTC. Translating it yields CSARERYRGLGEQFF.

V gene TRBV29-1 combines with J gene TRBJ2-1, with unresolved D. CDR1 SQVTM and CDR2 ANQGSEA come from the germline V gene. Trimming stripped 4 bases from V and 8 bases from J, with 18 bases between. This CDR3 is built from 14 residues. CDR3 nucleotides: TGCAGCGTTGTGACGGTCCCTAGTATCCATGAGCAGTTCTTC. Its translation: CSVVTVPSIHEQFF.

This clonotype was seen more than once but under ten times. This chain connects TRBV30 to TRBJ1-5, with 8 bases aligning to TRBD1. The CDR3 loop spans 13 amino acids. The junction had 1 base not matched to a gene; V was cut back by 0 bases and J by 6 bases. CDR1 is GTSNPN, CDR2 SVGIG, per germline (reference sequence). Written as DNA, the CDR3 is TGTGCCTGGAGTGTACAGGGGGGTCAGCCCCAGCATTTT. Encoded protein: CAWSVQGGQPQHF.

The chain carries TRBV20-1 and TRBJ2-6; possible D gene TRBD2, 6 bases. V lost 5 bases, J lost 6 bases, and 23 bases lay in between. This CDR3 contains 17 residues. Germline values: CDR1 DFQATT, CDR2 SNEGSKA (reference sequence). This CDR3 reads CSADQRTGDLAANVLTF. CDR3 nucleotides: TGCAGTGCTGACCAGAGGACGGGAGATCTGGCGGCCAACGTCCTGACTTTC.

This clonotype was seen a few times. This chain links TRBV7-9 with TRBJ1-2, with a possible D match to TRBD1 (6 bases). Trimming pared 0 bases from V and 8 bases from J, leaving 10 bases between. Germline V CDR1 and CDR2: SEHNR, FQNEAQ (reference sequence). This CDR3 is built from 13 residues. In nucleotides, the CDR3 is TGTGCCAGCAGCTTAGCGCCAGGGGCAGGCTACACCTTC. Protein product: CASSLAPGAGYTF.

This clonotype was detected only a few times. The V gene is TRBV7-7, the J gene TRBJ2-1; D is undetermined. The V gene's germline CDR1 is SSHAT and CDR2 FNYEAQ (reference sequence). V lost 4 bases and J lost 0, with 10 bases in between. CDR3 length: 15 amino acids. CDR3 sequence (DNA): TGTGCCAGCAGCTCCGACACGAGCTCCTACAATGAGCAGTTCTTC. Translated, it gives CASSSDTSSYNEQFF.

This clonotype was counted between two and nine times. V and J are TRBV10-3 and TRBJ1-2, with D unresolved. CDR1 ENHRY and CDR2 SYGVKD come from the germline V gene. The CDR3 contains 16 residues. Trimming took 4 bases from V and 4 from J, leaving 19 bases between them. The CDR3 here is CAISGKEDPRSYGYTF. The CDR3 nucleotides read TGTGCCATCAGTGGTAAGGAGGACCCCCGGAGCTATGGCTACACCTTC.

This clonotype was found a few times. The chain couples TRBV6-1 to TRBJ1-1, with 10 bases fitting TRBD1. Looked up from germline, CDR1 is MNHNS and CDR2 is SASEGT. The CDR3 totals 15 residues. With V trimmed by 5 bases and J by 4 bases, 7 bases remained unmatched. CDR3 region: CASSTTGTGATEAFF. The CDR3 nucleotides read TGTGCCAGCAGTACGACCGGGACAGGGGCCACTGAAGCTTTCTTT.